This entry concerns a single T cell receptor (beta chain). This sample is part of a study of blood T cell repertoires in COVID-19. Seattle's enrolled individuals joined amid active infection and were then monitored longitudinally. CDR3 length: 17 amino acids. The V gene's germline CDR1 is SGHVS and CDR2 FNYEAQ. Losses at the gene ends were 3 bases for V and 5 bases for J; bases not matched to a gene: 12. Source study methods: By means of reference gene primer amplification, nucleated cell counts were estimated. Sequenced by immunoSEQ multiplex PCR; TCRdb stores in-frame clones only, minus some. That table is the source of V, J and clone size, and D and trimming were worked out from the DNA. In the table there are 180,000 or so clones, approximately 80% of which are singletons.

The chain uses TRBV7-6 and TRBJ2-1; TRBD2 aligns across 8 bases. Source material: peripheral blood. This TCR was sampled from a woman between 40 and 55 years old with COVID-19, enrolled during active disease. CDR3 region: CASSFTVGRALDNEQFF. For the CDR3, the DNA is TGTGCCAGCAGCTTCACGGTCGGGAGGGCCCTCGACAATGAGCAGTTCTTC. The complete variable domain, with remaining parts taken from reference TRBV7-6 and TRBJ2-1, reads GAGVSQSPRYKVTKRGQDVALRCDPISGHVSLYWYRQALGQGPEFLTYFNYEAQQDKSGLPNDRFSAERPEGSISTLTIQRTEQRDSAMYRCASSFTVGRALDNEQFFGPGTRLTVL.